This T cell receptor beta chain was recorded in a study of shared clonotypes between healthy human individuals. V was pared by 3 bases and J by 2 bases, with 4 bases of the junction left unmatched. The CDR3 runs 15 residues. Germline values: CDR1 SGDLS, CDR2 YYNGEE. This table comes from immunoSEQ multiplex PCR, and its TCRdb copy is limited to in-frame clones, with some not included. Of around 1.1 million clones in the sample, around 77% were seen once. With regard to this clone: The antigen is not known.

Overall study results and limits: The represented genetic and exposure-history diversity was limited by the small number of donors. Sequencing depth was expected to influence donor clonotype sharing. Some clonotypes were shared by all four sorted-subset donors, while others were not shared. The non-shared ones had lower generation probabilities than the shared ones.

The chain uses TRBV9 and TRBJ1-3; TRBD1 matches at 8 bases. Sequencing was performed on memory CD4+ T cells from PBMCs. Subset denoted: CD45RA-negative fraction. This clonotype was obtained from a young man in good health. Some clones in this sample may be carry-over from other donors' samples. The CDR3 here is CASSAAGGPGNTIYF. CDR3 DNA sequence: TGTGCCAGCAGCGCCGCAGGGGGCCCTGGAAACACCATATATTTT.